Listed below are T cell receptor beta chains from one sample, sequenced in a study of cytomegalovirus exposure and HLA in healthy donors. Here immunoSEQ multiplex PCR was the method, and the copy in TCRdb shows in-frame clones only, minus some. Of about 140,000 clones in the sample, around 80% were seen once. What was sequenced was PBMCs. These receptors were taken from a man aged 35-49 years in good health and CMV-seropositive. Both conserved end residues are part of each CDR3. A D gene is named only where the DNA matches it firmly. Rows give clone size only sometimes, using once, few, many, or a class for an expanded clone.

v_gene	len	j_gene	d_gene	abundance	CDR3aa	CDR3nt
TRBV7-3	15	TRBJ2-1	NA	NA	CASSFEAGWDNEQFF	TGTGCCAGCAGCTTTGAGGCGGGATGGGACAATGAGCAGTTCTTC
TRBV7-8	14	TRBJ1-4	NA	NA	CASSLATTNEKLFF	TGTGCCAGCAGCTTAGCCACAACTAATGAAAAACTGTTTTTT
TRBV29-1	17	TRBJ2-7	TRBD2	NA	CSVEEWGLLAGAYEQYF	TGCAGCGTTGAAGAATGGGGGTTGCTAGCGGGGGCCTACGAGCAGTACTTC
TRBV5-1	13	TRBJ1-2	TRBD1	NA	CASSAAGGNGYTF	TGCGCCAGCAGCGCCGCAGGGGGCAATGGCTACACCTTC
TRBV19	14	TRBJ2-1	TRBD1	NA	CASSMRGTGGEQFF	TGTGCCAGTAGTATGAGGGGGACAGGGGGCGAACAGTTCTTC
TRBV5-1	13	TRBJ1-2	NA	NA	CASSLNGAYGYTF	TGCGCCAGCAGCTTGAATGGGGCGTATGGCTACACCTTC
TRBV6-5	15	TRBJ2-7	NA	NA	CASSYTRDTGHEQYF	TGTGCCAGCAGTTACACACGGGACACCGGGCACGAGCAGTACTTC
TRBV25-1	14	TRBJ2-5	NA	NA	CASSGFGGQETQYF	TGTGCCAGCAGTGGCTTTGGGGGGCAAGAGACCCAGTACTTC
TRBV19	17	TRBJ1-4	NA	NA	CASSKGLGGATNEKLFF	TGTGCCAGTAGCAAGGGACTCGGTGGGGCAACTAATGAAAAACTGTTTTTT
TRBV28	15	TRBJ1-5	TRBD1	NA	CASSFSGQGNQPQHF	TGTGCCAGCAGTTTTTCGGGACAGGGCAATCAGCCCCAGCATTTT
TRBV10-1	13	TRBJ2-5	NA	NA	CASSARVIETQYF	TGCGCCAGCAGTGCCAGGGTCATCGAGACCCAGTACTTC
TRBV10-3	15	TRBJ2-2	TRBD2	NA	CAIRGLADLTGELFF	TGTGCCATCAGAGGGCTAGCGGACCTCACCGGGGAGCTGTTTTTT
TRBV11-2	16	TRBJ2-5	NA	NA	CASSFQHGLGQETQYF	TGTGCCAGCAGCTTCCAACATGGACTGGGCCAAGAGACCCAGTACTTC
TRBV27	15	TRBJ2-7	NA	NA	CASSLTRTASYEQYF	TGTGCCAGCAGTTTAACCCGGACAGCCTCCTACGAGCAGTACTTC
TRBV27	13	TRBJ2-7	NA	NA	CASSLASSYEQYF	TGTGCCAGCAGTTTGGCCAGCTCCTACGAGCAGTACTTC
TRBV20-1	11	TRBJ1-1	NA	once	CSVRGDTEAFF	TGCAGTGTACGGGGTGACACTGAAGCTTTCTTT
TRBV7-9	15	TRBJ2-2	TRBD1	NA	CASSIGGLSTGELFF	TGTGCCAGCAGCATAGGGGGCTTGAGTACCGGGGAGCTGTTTTTT
TRBV7-9	14	TRBJ1-2	NA	NA	CASSSGRVDYGYTF	TGTGCCAGCAGCTCGGGCAGGGTTGACTATGGCTACACCTTC
TRBV29-1	13	TRBJ1-6	NA	few	CSVKDRPNSPLHF	TGCAGCGTCAAAGACAGGCCTAATTCACCCCTCCACTTT
TRBV9	14	TRBJ1-2	NA	NA	CASSVNQGDYGYTF	TGTGCCAGCAGCGTGAATCAGGGTGACTATGGCTACACCTTC
TRBV5-1	15	TRBJ1-5	TRBD1	NA	CASSLGQGGNQPQHF	TGCGCCAGCAGCCTGGGACAGGGAGGCAATCAGCCCCAGCATTTT
TRBV7-2	17	TRBJ2-5	NA	NA	CASSSYPRRRLQETQYF	TGTGCCAGCAGCAGTTATCCTCGGCGGAGGCTGCAAGAGACCCAGTACTTC
TRBV29-1	17	TRBJ2-7	NA	NA	CSVEVWGRAQSSYEQYF	TGCAGCGTTGAAGTTTGGGGCAGGGCCCAAAGCTCCTACGAGCAGTACTTC
TRBV7-2	16	TRBJ2-7	TRBD2	NA	CASSLLALAGSEEQYF	TGTGCCAGCAGCCTCTTGGCTCTAGCGGGATCGGAAGAGCAGTACTTC
TRBV11-2	15	TRBJ2-2	NA	NA	CASSLIAADTGELFF	TGTGCCAGCAGCTTAATTGCAGCGGACACCGGGGAGCTGTTTTTT
TRBV10-3	16	TRBJ1-1	TRBD1	NA	CAISDRDRGWDTEAFF	TGTGCCATCAGTGACCGGGACAGGGGTTGGGACACTGAAGCTTTCTTT
TRBV6-6	13	TRBJ1-1	NA	few	CASRPDRNTEAFF	TGTGCCAGCAGACCCGACAGGAACACTGAAGCTTTCTTT
TRBV19	17	TRBJ2-5	TRBD1	NA	CASSSRGGTGGQETQYF	TGTGCCAGTAGTTCCCGGGGTGGGACAGGGGGTCAAGAGACCCAGTACTTC
TRBV7-6	13	TRBJ2-3	NA	NA	CASTARAGDTQYF	TGTGCCAGCACGGCCAGGGCTGGGGATACGCAGTATTTT
TRBV11-2	16	TRBJ1-4	TRBD1	few	CASSLTPGQRTEKLFF	TGTGCCAGCAGCCTTACACCGGGACAGCGGACGGAAAAACTGTTTTTT
TRBV19	15	TRBJ1-1	NA	NA	CASSLEVQAHTEAFF	TGTGCCAGTAGCCTTGAAGTCCAGGCCCACACTGAAGCTTTCTTT
TRBV5-1	14	TRBJ2-7	NA	few	CASSLAGGPYEQYF	TGCGCCAGCAGCTTGGCAGGAGGCCCCTACGAGCAGTACTTC
TRBV11-2	14	TRBJ2-4	TRBD2	NA	CASSLNGGGAIQYF	TGTGCCAGCAGCTTAAACGGCGGGGGGGCCATTCAGTACTTC
TRBV7-2	14	TRBJ2-7	TRBD2	NA	CASSFEREQVEQYF	TGTGCCAGCAGCTTCGAGCGGGAGCAGGTCGAGCAGTACTTC
TRBV7-9	15	TRBJ2-7	TRBD1	NA	CASSFAGQGPVEQYF	TGTGCCAGCAGCTTTGCGGGACAGGGCCCCGTCGAGCAGTACTTC
TRBV5-5	16	TRBJ2-1	TRBD2	NA	CASSSIAGGGYNEQFF	TGTGCCAGCAGCTCCATAGCGGGAGGTGGGTACAATGAGCAGTTCTTC
TRBV28	15	TRBJ2-7	TRBD2	NA	CASSRSGRIPYEQYF	TGTGCCAGCAGTAGAAGCGGGAGGATCCCCTACGAGCAGTACTTC
TRBV18	14	TRBJ2-7	NA	NA	CASSPERVSYEQYF	TGTGCCAGCTCACCAGAGCGGGTGTCCTACGAGCAGTACTTC
TRBV6-4	15	TRBJ2-3	TRBD2	NA	CASSEGLAGTDTQYF	TGTGCCAGCAGTGAGGGACTAGCGGGAACAGATACGCAGTATTTT
TRBV25-1	14	TRBJ2-7	NA	NA	CASSTGTDSYEQYF	TGTGCCAGCAGTACCGGGACTGACTCCTACGAGCAGTACTTC
TRBV5-1	16	TRBJ2-1	TRBD2	NA	CASSLGSGSSYNEQFF	TGCGCCAGCAGCTTGGGTAGCGGGAGTTCCTACAATGAGCAGTTCTTC
TRBV28	15	TRBJ1-5	TRBD1	NA	CASRPGQGANQPQHF	TGTGCCAGCAGGCCTGGACAGGGGGCGAATCAGCCCCAGCATTTT
TRBV7-9	15	TRBJ2-5	TRBD1	few	CSSSPGVTGEETQYF	TGTTCCAGCAGCCCAGGGGTGACAGGGGAAGAGACCCAGTACTTC
TRBV5-1	15	TRBJ1-6	TRBD1	NA	CASSAGQGANSPLHF	TGCGCCAGCAGCGCGGGACAGGGGGCGAATTCACCCCTCCACTTT
TRBV11-2	16	TRBJ2-3	NA	NA	CASSLAHRVVTDTQYF	TGTGCCAGCAGCTTAGCCCACAGGGTGGTGACAGATACGCAGTATTTT
TRBV9	14	TRBJ2-7	TRBD2	NA	CASSVSGTAYEQYF	TGTGCCAGCAGCGTTAGCGGGACCGCCTACGAGCAGTACTTC
TRBV6-5	13	TRBJ2-7	NA	NA	CASSTPSSYEQYF	TGTGCCAGCAGTACTCCGAGCTCCTACGAGCAGTACTTC